This passage covers 17 T cell receptor beta chains from one sample sequenced in a study of T cells in Graves' hyperthyroidism and ophthalmopathy. Amplified TCR beta CDR3 regions came from RNA transcripts. The HTBI primer set was used in a first-round RT-PCR of the TCR CDR3. One entry per CDR3 protein, called by TCRdb with MiXCR from the multiplex PCR reads. This sample has 730,000 or so distinct CDR3 sequences, with around 20% found just once. The sequenced material came from blood. The receptors were sampled from a woman between 50 and 59 years old with Graves' hyperthyroidism that later progressed to Graves' ophthalmopathy.

This clonotype came up a few times. The chain is built from TRBV4-1 and TRBJ2-7, with 10 bases fitting TRBD2. The CDR3 consists of 16 residues. Germline CDR1 and CDR2: MGHRA and YSYEKL. The V segment lost 3 bases and the J segment 2 bases; nucleotides outside the gene matches: 7. CDR3 amino acids: CASSHQGLAFPYEQYF. In DNA form, the CDR3 reads TGCGCCAGCAGCCACCAGGGACTAGCGTTTCCCTACGAGCAGTACTTC.

This clonotype was found many times. The chain combines TRBV5-5 with TRBJ1-2; no definite D call. The germline V gene has CDR1 SGHKS and CDR2 YYEKEE (reference sequence). CDR3 length: 14 amino acids. V was trimmed by 1 base and J by 0 bases, leaving 7 bases between them. For the CDR3, the DNA is TGTGCCAGCAGCTTGTCAGTAGCTAACTATGGCTACACCTTC. This sequence encodes CASSLSVANYGYTF.

This sequence joins TRBV19 and TRBJ1-5; D not resolved. The germline gives CDR1 LNHDA, CDR2 SQIVND (reference sequence). This CDR3 spans 14 amino acids. V lost 10 bases, J lost 0 bases, and 13 bases lay in between. CDR3 in amino acids: CATIPQNSNQPQHF. The CDR3 DNA sequence: TGTGCCACTATCCCACAAAATAGCAATCAGCCCCAGCATTTT.

This clonotype turned up a few times. The V and J genes are TRBV12-3 or TRBV12-4 and TRBJ2-5; tentatively, D is TRBD1 or TRBD2 (5 bases each). The V end was cut by 3 bases, the J end by 6 bases, with 11 bases between. The CDR3 has 13 amino acids. The CDR3 DNA is TGTGCCAGCAGTTTTTGGGACCCGAAGACCCAGTACTTC. Amino acid sequence: CASSFWDPKTQYF.

This clonotype has only a few counts. The chain carries TRBV7-9 and TRBJ1-1; D perhaps matches TRBD1 (6 bases). The CDR3 contains 16 residues. Germline CDR1 SEHNR, CDR2 FQNEAQ (reference sequence). Trimming cost V 2 bases and J 3 bases, with 16 bases left between them. The CDR3: CASSLLIGGLDTEAFF. CDR3 DNA: TGTGCCAGCAGCTTATTAATCGGGGGCCTAGACACTGAAGCTTTCTTT.

V gene TRBV9 combines with J gene TRBJ1-4; D possibly corresponds to TRBD1 (5 bases). Deletions cut 4 bases from V and 5 bases from J, with 12 bases between. The CDR3 is 14 residues long. Per the germline V gene, CDR1 is SGDLS and CDR2 is YYNGEE. CDR3 nucleotide sequence: TGTGCCAGCAGCAGACAGTCGAGAAATGAAAAACTGTTTTTT. Translation: CASSRQSRNEKLFF.

V is TRBV7-9 and J is TRBJ1-2; D is perhaps TRBD1 (5 bases). This CDR3 spans 12 amino acids. V lost 4 bases and J lost 8, with 11 bases in between. Germline V gives CDR1 SEHNR, CDR2 FQNEAQ (reference sequence). DNA of the CDR3: TGTGCCAGCAGCTCCCCCTGGGGGGGCTACACCTTC. This gives the protein CASSSPWGGYTF.

V is TRBV30 and J is TRBJ1-5; D might be TRBD1 (6 bases). V lost 4 bases and J 5 bases, leaving 9 bases between the germline ends. CDR3 length: 12 residues. Per germline, CDR1 GTSNPN and CDR2 SVGIG (reference sequence). The CDR3 region has the DNA TGTGCCTGGAACAGGGAGGATCAGCCCCAGCATTTT. Its protein is CAWNREDQPQHF.

This clonotype occurred a few times. This rearrangement joins TRBV7-9 to TRBJ2-5; 9 bases map to TRBD1. Germline CDR1 SEHNR, CDR2 FQNEAQ (reference sequence). V shed 5 bases, J shed 3 bases, and the junction held 4 bases outside the gene matches. This CDR3 is built from 14 residues. This chain's CDR3 is CASSARDREETQYF. In DNA, the CDR3 is TGTGCCAGCAGCGCCCGGGACAGGGAAGAGACCCAGTACTTC.

There are many counts of this clonotype. This chain joins TRBV7-2 and TRBJ1-2; D not resolved. Trimming left V 3 bases short and J 1 base short, with 9 bases between. This CDR3 comprises 14 residues. Per the germline V gene, CDR1 is SGHTA and CDR2 is FQGNSA. This CDR3 is CASSLRRVNYGYTF. The CDR3 DNA follows: TGTGCCAGCAGCTTGAGACGCGTTAACTATGGCTACACCTTC.

This clonotype occurred many times. Compared with germline, one end of the junction differs, possibly owing to a read error. This chain links TRBV18 with TRBJ1-2; no definite D call. Germline CDR1 KGHSH, CDR2 LQKENI. This CDR3 is built from 13 residues. The CDR3 DNA follows: TGTGCCAGCTCATCACCTACGTCTCTTGGCTACACCTTC. It translates to CASSSPTSLGYTF.

On this clonotype: One end of the junction does not line up with germline, which may come from a read error. The chain employs TRBV7-9 and TRBJ2-7; the D gene could be TRBD1 or TRBD2 (5 bases each). CDR1 is SEHNR, CDR2 FQNEAQ, per germline (reference sequence). The CDR3 is 15 residues long. The chain's CDR3 is CTSSARDGFSYEQYF. The CDR3 DNA reads TGTACCAGCAGCGCACGGGACGGATTCTCCTACGAGCAGTACTTC.

This clonotype was recorded at least ten times. V and J are TRBV4-1 and TRBJ1-5; D ambiguous. V was cut by 0 bases and J by 10 bases, with 10 bases left in between. The CDR3 totals 13 residues. Germline assignment: CDR1 MGHRA and CDR2 YSYEKL. CDR3 coding DNA: TGCGCCAGCAGCCAAGAACCACTGGCTCCCCAGCATTTT. Protein: CASSQEPLAPQHF.

This clonotype appeared many times. The genes are TRBV15 and TRBJ1-1, with D uncertain. Germline assignment: CDR1 LNHNV and CDR2 YYDKDF (reference sequence). V was pared by 1 base and J by 1 base, with 4 bases between. The CDR3 runs to 13 residues. The CDR3 region has the DNA TGTGCCACCAGCAGAGGGCCGAACACTGAAGCTTTCTTT. Translation: CATSRGPNTEAFF. Complete variable domain (other parts from reference TRBV15 and TRBJ1-1): DAMVIQNPRYQVTQFGKPVTLSCSQTLNHNVMYWYQQKSSQAPKLLFHYYDKDFNNEADTPDNFQSRRPNTSFCFLDIRSPGLGDTAMYLCATSRGPNTEAFFGQGTRLTVV.

This clonotype was picked up many times. The V gene is TRBV30, the J gene TRBJ1-1, with D hard to call. The CDR3 contains 13 residues. V lost 3 bases to trimming and J lost 1 base, with 9 bases between them. From germline, CDR1 is GTSNPN and CDR2 SVGIG (reference sequence). CDR3 nucleotide sequence: TGTGCCTGGAGATCGCGACGGAACACTGAAGCTTTCTTT. Encoded protein: CAWRSRRNTEAFF.

This clonotype was recorded a few times. The chain uses TRBV20-1 and TRBJ2-2, with 8 bases lining up with TRBD2. The germline gives CDR1 DFQATT, CDR2 SNEGSKA (reference sequence). The CDR3 is 20 residues long. The V segment lost 0 bases and the J segment 0 bases; nucleotides outside the gene matches: 15. The CDR3 DNA follows: TGCAGTGCTAGAGATCGGGGGGGGGTTAACCAGATAACGAACACCGGGGAGCTGTTTTTT. Its translation is CSARDRGGVNQITNTGELFF.

This clonotype came up a few times. The gene calls are TRBV9 and TRBJ2-7, with unresolved D. Germline CDR1 SGDLS, CDR2 YYNGEE. The CDR3 sequence is 16 residues long. Between the trimmed V and J ends, which lost 0 bases and 0 bases, there was a span of 13 bases. Here the CDR3 reads CASSVVSQFFSYEQYF. CDR3 sequence (DNA): TGTGCCAGCAGCGTAGTGTCACAGTTCTTCTCCTACGAGCAGTACTTC.